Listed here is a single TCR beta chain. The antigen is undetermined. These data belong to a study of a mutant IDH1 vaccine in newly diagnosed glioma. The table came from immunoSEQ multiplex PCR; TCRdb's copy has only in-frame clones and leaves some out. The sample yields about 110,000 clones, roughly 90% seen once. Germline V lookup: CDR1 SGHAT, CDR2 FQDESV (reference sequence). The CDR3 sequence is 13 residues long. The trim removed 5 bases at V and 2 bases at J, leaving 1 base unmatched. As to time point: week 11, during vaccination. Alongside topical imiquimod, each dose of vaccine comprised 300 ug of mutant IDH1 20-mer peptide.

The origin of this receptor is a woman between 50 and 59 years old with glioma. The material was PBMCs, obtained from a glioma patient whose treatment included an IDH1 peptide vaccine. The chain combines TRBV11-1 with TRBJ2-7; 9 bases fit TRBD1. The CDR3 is CASSRDRAYEQYF. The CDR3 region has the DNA TGTGCCAGCAGCCGGGACAGGGCCTACGAGCAGTACTTC.